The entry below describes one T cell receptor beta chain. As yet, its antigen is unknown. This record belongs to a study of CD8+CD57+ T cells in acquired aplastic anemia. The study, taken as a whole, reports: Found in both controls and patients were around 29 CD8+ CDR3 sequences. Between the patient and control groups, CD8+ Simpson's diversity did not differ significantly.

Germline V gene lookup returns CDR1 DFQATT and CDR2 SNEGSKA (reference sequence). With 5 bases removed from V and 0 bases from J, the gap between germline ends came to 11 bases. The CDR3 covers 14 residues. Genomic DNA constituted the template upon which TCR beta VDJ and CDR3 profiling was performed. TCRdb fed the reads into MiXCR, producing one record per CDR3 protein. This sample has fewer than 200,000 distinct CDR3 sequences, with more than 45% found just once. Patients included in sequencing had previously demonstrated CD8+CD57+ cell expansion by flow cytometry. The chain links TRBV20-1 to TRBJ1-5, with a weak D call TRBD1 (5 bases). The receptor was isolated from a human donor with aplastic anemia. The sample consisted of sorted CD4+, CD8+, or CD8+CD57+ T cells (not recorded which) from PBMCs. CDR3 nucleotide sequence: TGCAGTGCTCGAAACAGGTTTAGCAATCAGCCCCAGCATTTT. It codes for CSARNRFSNQPQHF.